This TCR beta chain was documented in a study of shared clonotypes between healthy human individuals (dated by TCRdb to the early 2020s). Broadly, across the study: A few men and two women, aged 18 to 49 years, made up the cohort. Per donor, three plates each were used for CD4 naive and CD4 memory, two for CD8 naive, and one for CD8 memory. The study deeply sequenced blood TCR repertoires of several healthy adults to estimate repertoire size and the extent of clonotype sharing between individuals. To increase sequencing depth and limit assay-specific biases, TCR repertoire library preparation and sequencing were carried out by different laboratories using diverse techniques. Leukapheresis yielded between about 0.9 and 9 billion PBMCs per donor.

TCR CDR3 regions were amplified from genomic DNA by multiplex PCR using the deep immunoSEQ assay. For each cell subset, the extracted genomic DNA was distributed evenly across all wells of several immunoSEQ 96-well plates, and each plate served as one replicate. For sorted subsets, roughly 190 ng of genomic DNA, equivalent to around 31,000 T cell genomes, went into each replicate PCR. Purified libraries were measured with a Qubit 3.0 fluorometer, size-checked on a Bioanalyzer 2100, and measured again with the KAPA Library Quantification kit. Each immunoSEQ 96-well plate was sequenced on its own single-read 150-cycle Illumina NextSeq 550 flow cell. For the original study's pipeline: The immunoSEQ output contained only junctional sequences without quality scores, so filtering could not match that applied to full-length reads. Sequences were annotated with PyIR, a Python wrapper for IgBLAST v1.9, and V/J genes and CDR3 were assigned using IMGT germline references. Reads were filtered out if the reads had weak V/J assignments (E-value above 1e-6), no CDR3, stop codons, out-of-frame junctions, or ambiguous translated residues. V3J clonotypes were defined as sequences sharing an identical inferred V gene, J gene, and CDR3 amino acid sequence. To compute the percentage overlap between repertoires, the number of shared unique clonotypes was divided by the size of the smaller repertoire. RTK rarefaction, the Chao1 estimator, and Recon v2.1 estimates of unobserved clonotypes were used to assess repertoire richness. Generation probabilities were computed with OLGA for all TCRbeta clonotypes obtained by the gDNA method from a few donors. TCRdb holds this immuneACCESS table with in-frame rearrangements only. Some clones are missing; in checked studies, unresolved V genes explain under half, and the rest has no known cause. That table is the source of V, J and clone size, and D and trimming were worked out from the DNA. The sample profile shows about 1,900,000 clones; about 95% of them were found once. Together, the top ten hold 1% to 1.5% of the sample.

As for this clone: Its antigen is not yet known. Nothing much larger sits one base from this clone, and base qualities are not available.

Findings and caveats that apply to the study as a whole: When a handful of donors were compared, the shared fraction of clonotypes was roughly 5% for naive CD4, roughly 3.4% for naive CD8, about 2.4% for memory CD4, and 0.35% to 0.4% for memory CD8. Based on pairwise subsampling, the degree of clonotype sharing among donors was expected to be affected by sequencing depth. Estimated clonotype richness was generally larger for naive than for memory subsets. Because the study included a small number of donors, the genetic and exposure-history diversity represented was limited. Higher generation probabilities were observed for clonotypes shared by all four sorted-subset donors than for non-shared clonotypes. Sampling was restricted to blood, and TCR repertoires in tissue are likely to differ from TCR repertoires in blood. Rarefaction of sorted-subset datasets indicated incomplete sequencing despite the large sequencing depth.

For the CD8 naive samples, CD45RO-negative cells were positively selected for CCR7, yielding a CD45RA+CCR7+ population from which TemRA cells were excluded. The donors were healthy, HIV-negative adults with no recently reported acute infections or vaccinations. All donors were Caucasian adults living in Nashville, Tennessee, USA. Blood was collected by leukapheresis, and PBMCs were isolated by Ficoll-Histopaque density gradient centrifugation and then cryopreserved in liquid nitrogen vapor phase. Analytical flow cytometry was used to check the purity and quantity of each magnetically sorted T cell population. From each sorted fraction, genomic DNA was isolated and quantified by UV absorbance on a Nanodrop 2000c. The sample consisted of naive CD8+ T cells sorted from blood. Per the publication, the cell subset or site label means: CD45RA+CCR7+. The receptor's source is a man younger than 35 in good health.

CDR3 protein: CSVVLDVNTDTQYF. The DNA sequence is given as TGCAGCGTTGTATTGGACGTAAACACAGATACGCAGTATTTT. The chain uses TRBV29-1 and TRBJ2-3, with the D gene uncertain. V was cut back by 4 bases and J by 2 bases, leaving a gap of 13 bases between them. From the germline V gene, CDR1 is SQVTM and CDR2 is ANQGSEA. Measured from the cysteine to the phenylalanine, the CDR3 is 14 residues long. Only the CDR3 DNA stays, 42 bases, in frame from base 1.